A selection of T cell receptor beta chains follows, all from one sample in a study of cytomegalovirus exposure and HLA in healthy donors. Libraries were prepared by immunoSEQ multiplex PCR; TCRdb keeps only in-frame clonotypes and omits some of them. The sample includes 90,000 to 140,000 clones, under 85% seen only once; the top ten take 1% to 1.5%. The sample was PBMCs. The origin of the receptors is a man in his forties or fifties in good health and CMV-seronegative. Both conserved end residues are part of each CDR3. The order of the fields is CDR3 length, J gene, V gene, clone size, D gene, CDR3 DNA, CDR3 protein. The D gene is left open where the match is weak. Size is stated for part of the rows, as once, few or many counts, or as a class when the clone is expanded.

15	TRBJ2-3	TRBV6-5	.	TRBD1	TGTGCCAGCAGATGGGGACAGGGGGTGGGGGATACGCAGTATTTT	CASRWGQGVGDTQYF
14	TRBJ2-7	TRBV5-5	once	.	TGTGCCAACGTCCTCGGGGTACCCTCCTACGAGCAGTACTTC	CANVLGVPSYEQYF
13	TRBJ2-7	TRBV13	.	TRBD1	TGTGCCAGCACCCACTACAGGGGCTACGAGCAGTACTTC	CASTHYRGYEQYF
15	TRBJ1-1	TRBV7-2	.	.	TGTGCCAGCAGCTTAGCAGGAGGGGTGGGCACTGAAGCTTTCTTT	CASSLAGGVGTEAFF
15	TRBJ2-1	TRBV2	.	TRBD2	TGTGCCAGCAGTCTCGGACTAGCGGGAGGCAATGAGCAGTTCTTC	CASSLGLAGGNEQFF
15	TRBJ2-7	TRBV7-9	.	.	TGTGCCAGCGGCTTAAAGGGGCACGGATCCTACGAGCAGTACTTC	CASGLKGHGSYEQYF
14	TRBJ1-5	TRBV19	.	TRBD1	TGTGCCAGTAGAACCGGACAGGACAATCAGCCCCAGCATTTT	CASRTGQDNQPQHF
14	TRBJ1-2	TRBV9	.	.	TGTGCCAGCAGCACTAGGGGACTCGACTATGGCTACACCTTC	CASSTRGLDYGYTF
14	TRBJ2-1	TRBV7-9	.	TRBD2	TGTGCCAGCAGCTTAAGCAGGGAGGGCAATGAGCAGTTCTTC	CASSLSREGNEQFF
13	TRBJ2-1	TRBV9	.	.	TGTGCCAGCAGCGTAAATGGAGGTACTGAGCAGTTCTTC	CASSVNGGTEQFF
15	TRBJ2-7	TRBV27	.	TRBD2	TGTGCCAGCAGTTATAGCGGGGGCCGGGTGTACGAGCAGTACTTC	CASSYSGGRVYEQYF
17	TRBJ2-7	TRBV7-6	.	TRBD1	TGTGCCAGCAGTTCGAGGCGAGGGACAGGTATTTCGGACGAGCAGTACTTC	CASSSRRGTGISDEQYF
12	TRBJ2-1	TRBV2	.	.	TGTGGAGCGGTAGTATCGCGGAATGAGCAGTTCTTC	CGAVVSRNEQFF
14	TRBJ1-2	TRBV28	.	TRBD1	TGTGCCAGCGAGGGGGCAGCGCTGAACTATGGCTACACCTTC	CASEGAALNYGYTF
14	TRBJ1-1	TRBV7-9	.	.	TGTGCCAGCAGCTTAACTGCGGCTACCACTGAAGCTTTCTTT	CASSLTAATTEAFF
11	TRBJ2-5	TRBV5-8	.	.	TGTGCCAGCAGTAACACGGAGACCCAGTACTTC	CASSNTETQYF
13	TRBJ1-5	TRBV14	few	TRBD1	TGTGCCAGCAGTGGACAGGTCAATCAGCCCCAGCATTTT	CASSGQVNQPQHF
11	TRBJ2-7	TRBV14	.	.	TGTGCCAGCAGCCAACTAGGTCGACAGTACTTC	CASSQLGRQYF
10	TRBJ1-2	TRBV7-9	few	TRBD1	TGTGCCAGCAGCCCCCGCGGGACAGACTTC	CASSPRGTDF